The TCR beta chain under discussion was sequenced for a study of early T cells in non-severe SARS-CoV-2 infection. Using its own MiXCR run on the 5' RACE reads, TCRdb lists one record per CDR3 protein. The sample shows some 30,000 distinct CDR3 sequences, under 7.5% of them seen only once. This clonotype was seen many times. At one of its ends the junction is not consistent with the germline gene, which may arise from a read error. The CDR3 extends over 13 amino acids. Germline CDR1 is SGHAT and CDR2 is FQNNGV. The material sequenced was whole blood. V and J are TRBV11-2 and TRBJ2-5; 13 nucleotides line up with TRBD2. The sequence was obtained from an adult who was a healthcare worker with PCR-confirmed SARS-CoV-2 infection or an uninfected control (not recorded which). CDR3 residues: CAGRLAGGETQYF. The CDR3 nucleotides read TGTGCCGGCAGACTAGCGGGAGGAGAGACCCAGTACTTC.